One and the same sample provided the 10 T cell receptor beta chains below, sequenced in a study of cytomegalovirus exposure and HLA in healthy donors. The study ran its PCR with 60 Vbeta and 13 Jbeta primers. Data came from immunoSEQ multiplex PCR; TCRdb stores just in-frame clones and leaves some out. This table lists about 130,000 clones. The specimen sequenced was PBMCs. The receptors stem from a man aged 35-49 years in good health and CMV-seronegative.

The genes are TRBV11-2 and TRBJ1-3, with D perhaps matching TRBD1 (5 bases). Trimming shortened V by 1 base and J by 0 bases, and 10 bases separated the two germline ends. The CDR3 sequence is 16 residues long. Germline CDR1 and CDR2: SGHAT and FQNNGV. The CDR3 spells CASSLVRRGSGNTIYF. The CDR3 region has the DNA TGTGCCAGCAGCTTAGTTAGGAGGGGCTCTGGAAACACCATATATTTT.

The genes are TRBV9 and TRBJ2-2; the match to TRBD2 covers 11 bases. The CDR3 totals 15 residues. V trimming: 3 bases; J trimming: 5 bases; junction bases outside the gene matches: 3. Germline values: CDR1 SGDLS, CDR2 YYNGEE. For the CDR3, the DNA is TGTGCCAGCAGCGAGACTAGCGGGGTGACCGGGGAGCTGTTTTTT. It yields the protein CASSETSGVTGELFF. The full variable domain, its missing parts supplied by reference TRBV9 and TRBJ2-2, is DSGVTQTPKHLITATGQRVTLRCSPRSGDLSVYWYQQSLDQGLQFLIQYYNGEERAKGNILERFSAQQFPDLHSELNLSSLELGDSALYFCASSETSGVTGELFFGEGSRLTVL.

This chain connects TRBV7-9 to TRBJ2-7, with 8 nucleotides matching TRBD1. The V gene end was trimmed by 2 bases and the J gene end by 1 base; junction bases not matched to a gene: 4. The CDR3 spans 15 residues. CDR1 is SEHNR, CDR2 FQNEAQ, per germline (reference sequence). CDR3 DNA: TGTGCCAGCAGCTTAAGGGACAGGCCATCCTACGAGCAGTACTTC. Amino acid sequence: CASSLRDRPSYEQYF.

The chain links TRBV7-9 to TRBJ2-5, with D perhaps matching TRBD2 (6 bases). Germline lookup yields CDR1 SEHNR and CDR2 FQNEAQ (reference sequence). The CDR3 contains 15 residues. The germline V and J ends were trimmed by 6 bases and 4 bases, with 18 bases remaining between them. The chain's CDR3 is CASSASWGEGETQYF. The CDR3 DNA sequence: TGTGCCAGCAGTGCGAGTTGGGGGGAAGGAGAGACCCAGTACTTC.

This sequence joins TRBV7-2 and TRBJ2-4; D gene ambiguous. Trimming took off 5 bases at V and 7 bases at J, with 15 bases between the two ends. The CDR3 is made up of 14 amino acids. Germline CDR1 reads SGHTA; CDR2 reads FQGNSA. The CDR3 loop is CASSLRKSGNIQYF. The CDR3 DNA follows: TGTGCCAGCAGCCTTAGAAAGTCAGGCAACATTCAGTACTTC.

In DNA form, the CDR3 reads TGTGCCAGCAGTCGAGGGATCTGGGGGGGGACTAATGAAAAACTGTTTTTT. Its protein product is CASSRGIWGGTNEKLFF. The V and J genes are TRBV27 and TRBJ1-4; weak D call: TRBD1 (5 bases). V lost 5 bases and J 2 bases, leaving 18 bases between the germline ends. The CDR3 covers 17 residues. Germline CDR1 reads MNHEY; CDR2 reads SMNVEV (reference sequence).

V gene TRBV10-3 combines with J gene TRBJ2-2; no reliable D call. Germline assignment: CDR1 ENHRY and CDR2 SYGVKD. V was pared by 6 bases and J by 4 bases, with 12 bases between. The CDR3 contains 14 residues. The CDR3 DNA reads as TGTGCCATCAGGATAGATCGAGGCACCGGGGAGCTGTTTTTT. Translating gives CAIRIDRGTGELFF.

The V gene is TRBV27, the J gene TRBJ2-1; D ambiguous. The CDR3 is 16 residues long. In germline, CDR1 is MNHEY, CDR2 SMNVEV (reference sequence). V gave up 1 base and J gave up 5 bases, with 15 bases separating them. The CDR3 nucleotides read TGTGCCAGCAGTTTATTACCCCCTGGGCCTCACAATGAGCAGTTCTTC. Amino acids: CASSLLPPGPHNEQFF.

The chain employs TRBV28 and TRBJ2-7, with 7 bases aligning to TRBD1. From germline, CDR1 is MDHEN and CDR2 SYDVKM. J gave up 3 bases and V 8 bases, and 7 bases lay outside the gene matches. CDR3 length: 13 amino acids. CDR3 nucleotides: TGTGCCAGCTCCGGGACAGCAATCTACGAGCAGTACTTC. It specifies CASSGTAIYEQYF.

The chain joins TRBV5-5 to TRBJ1-1, with a weak D call TRBD1 (5 bases). The CDR3 is made up of 14 amino acids. Germline CDR1 is SGHKS and CDR2 is YYEKEE (reference sequence). The V and J ends lost 3 bases and 6 bases respectively, with 15 bases between them. CDR3: CASSSQGPNAEAFF. In nucleotides, the CDR3 is TGTGCCAGCAGCTCGCAGGGTCCCAACGCTGAAGCTTTCTTT.